This TCR beta chain was sequenced for a study of cytomegalovirus exposure and HLA in healthy donors. Across the whole study: Samples from HLA-typed donors yielded about 85 million unique TCRs in an early data release. Study-level findings and limits: A link between a missense DCLRE1C variant and TCR beta V- and J-gene trimming emerged from a later analysis.

Germline lookup yields CDR1 MNHEY and CDR2 SVGAGI. The V and J ends lost 3 bases and 5 bases respectively, with 14 bases between them. CDR3 length: 14 residues. On this clone itself: No antigen is known for it.

The PCR made use of 60 Vbeta and 13 Jbeta primers. As originally analysed: As a later analysis found, there were tens of millions of unique TCR beta chains, of which some 10 million were shared. Libraries were prepared by immunoSEQ multiplex PCR; TCRdb keeps only in-frame clonotypes and omits some of them. V, J and clone size were drawn from that table, and D and trimming were deduced from the DNA. The sample lists some 190,000 clones, around 76% occurring once. Sequences were obtained from PBMCs. The TCR comes from a man between 35 and 55 years old in good health and CMV-seronegative. V and J are TRBV6-5 and TRBJ2-7; tentative D call: TRBD1 (5 bases). The CDR3 is CASSYSSGIDEQYF. The CDR3 nucleotides are TGTGCCAGCAGTTATAGTTCAGGGATCGACGAGCAGTACTTC.